The 30 T cell receptor beta chains in this list originate from one sample, sequenced in a study of blood T cell repertoires in COVID-19. Only in-frame clones appear in the TCRdb table, and some are missing; sequencing was by immunoSEQ multiplex PCR. This table has about 300,000 clones, more than 70% appearing once. The sequencing sample was made of peripheral blood. The origin of the receptors is a man between 18 and 35 years old who had recovered from COVID-19.

The chain employs TRBV7-2 and TRBJ2-7; 7 bases are a match to TRBD1. The V segment lost 1 base and the J segment 0 bases; nucleotides outside the gene matches: 3. Germline V gene sequence: CDR1 SGHTA, CDR2 FQGNSA. This CDR3 is 15 amino acids long. The CDR3 protein is CASSLGQGYSYEQYF. Here the CDR3 DNA reads TGTGCCAGCAGCTTAGGACAGGGTTACTCCTACGAGCAGTACTTC.

Regarding this clone: Other nucleotide sequences from this sample produce the same CDR3. V gene TRBV9 combines with J gene TRBJ1-3; D is undetermined. The germline V and J ends were trimmed by 0 bases and 1 base, with 5 bases remaining between them. From germline, CDR1 is SGDLS and CDR2 YYNGEE. This CDR3 region has 14 residues. The DNA for the CDR3 is TGTGCCAGCAGCGTAGCGGGGTCTGGAAACACCATATATTTT. Encoded protein: CASSVAGSGNTIYF.

In its sample, this clone was seen a few times. The chain uses TRBV10-1 and TRBJ2-3, with D maybe TRBD2 (6 bases). The CDR3 is made up of 15 amino acids. V was shortened by 2 bases and J by 6 bases, with 15 bases between the two germline ends. Per germline, CDR1 WNHNN and CDR2 SYGVQD (reference sequence). The chain's CDR3 is CASSETRLVSDTQYF. Here the CDR3 DNA reads TGCGCCAGCAGTGAGACCAGACTAGTCTCCGATACGCAGTATTTT.

This clone has a single count. This chain uses TRBV4-1 with TRBJ1-5; D is unresolved. Germline V CDR1 and CDR2: MGHRA, YSYEKL. V was cut by 1 base and J by 4 bases, with 5 bases left in between. This CDR3 region has 13 residues. This CDR3 reads CASSQVLNQPQHF. The CDR3 bases are TGCGCCAGCAGCCAAGTTCTGAATCAGCCCCAGCATTTT.

This chain links TRBV12-3 or TRBV12-4 with TRBJ2-7; 8 bases line up with TRBD1. V lost 3 bases, J lost 3 bases, and 1 base stayed unmatched. The CDR3 covers 13 residues. CDR3: CASSFRGRYEQYF. In DNA form, the CDR3 reads TGTGCCAGCAGTTTCAGGGGGCGCTACGAGCAGTACTTC.

The rearrangement joins TRBV7-9 to TRBJ1-2; D perhaps matches TRBD1 (6 bases). With 2 bases removed from V and 6 bases from J, the gap between germline ends came to 16 bases. The CDR3 covers 15 residues. Germline lookup yields CDR1 SEHNR and CDR2 FQNEAQ (reference sequence). The CDR3 DNA is TGTGCCAGCAGCTTATTAGCAGGGGAAGAAGATGGCTACACCTTC. Protein: CASSLLAGEEDGYTF.

The rearrangement joins TRBV6-6 to TRBJ2-5; 7 nucleotides line up with TRBD1. J was trimmed by 2 bases and V by 7 bases; bases with no gene match: 7. The CDR3 extends over 14 amino acids. Germline V gene lookup returns CDR1 MNHNY and CDR2 SVGAGI (reference sequence). DNA for the CDR3: TGTGCCAGCATCGAAAGGGGGCTACAAGAGACCCAGTACTTC. Translating gives CASIERGLQETQYF.

The J gene is TRBJ1-4, the V gene TRBV30, with D tentatively TRBD1 (6 bases). CDR3 size: 16 residues. V dropped 8 bases and J dropped 0 bases, with 19 bases sitting between them. CDR1 and CDR2 (germline): GTSNPN, SVGIG (reference sequence). This CDR3 reads CALGGHSYATNEKLFF. In DNA form, the CDR3 reads TGTGCCCTAGGGGGACACAGCTACGCAACTAATGAAAAACTGTTTTTT.

The V gene is TRBV29-1, the J gene TRBJ2-5; D is possibly TRBD1 (6 bases). From germline, CDR1 is SQVTM and CDR2 ANQGSEA. There are 13 residues in the CDR3. V was trimmed by 4 bases and J by 5 bases, leaving 14 bases between them. The CDR3, as DNA: TGCAGCGTTGGACCTACAGGGTTGGAGACCCAGTACTTC. It translates to CSVGPTGLETQYF. Full variable domain (remainder filled in from reference TRBV29-1 and TRBJ2-5): SAVISQKPSRDICQRGTSLTIQCQVDSQVTMMFWYRQQPGQSLTLIATANQGSEATYESGFVIDKFPISRPNLTFSTLTVSNMSPEDSSIYLCSVGPTGLETQYFGPGTRLLVL.

This chain joins TRBV18 and TRBJ2-3, with TRBD2 matching over 8 bases. With 3 bases clipped from V and 6 bases from J, the junction kept 11 bases outside the gene matches. Germline-derived CDR1 and CDR2 are KGHSH and LQKENI. The CDR3 loop spans 16 amino acids. CDR3 loop: CASSPPLAGGVDTQYF. The DNA of the CDR3 is TGTGCCAGCTCACCGCCCCTAGCGGGCGGCGTGGATACGCAGTATTTT.

This chain connects TRBV11-2 to TRBJ1-4; possible D gene TRBD1, 6 bases. Trimming stripped 4 bases from V and 4 bases from J, with 13 bases between. Germline CDR1 SGHAT, CDR2 FQNNGV. The CDR3 is made up of 15 amino acids. CDR3 loop: CASSWVDSLNEKLFF. The CDR3 DNA is TGTGCCAGCAGCTGGGTGGACAGCCTTAATGAAAAACTGTTTTTT.

This chain uses TRBV4-3 with TRBJ1-5; 7 bases agree with TRBD1. The CDR3 spans 16 residues. Germline trimming cut 0 bases from V and 6 bases from J; bases unmatched to any gene: 8. From germline, CDR1 is LGHNA and CDR2 YSLEER. CDR3 loop: CASSQDGQGDGQPQHF. The CDR3 DNA sequence: TGCGCCAGCAGCCAAGATGGCCAGGGGGATGGTCAGCCCCAGCATTTT.

V is TRBV7-9 and J is TRBJ2-5, with D uncertain. The CDR3 runs 14 residues. CDR1 SEHNR and CDR2 FQNEAQ come from the germline V gene (reference sequence). V gave up 4 bases and J gave up 1 base, with 10 bases separating them. The CDR3 sequence: CASSSLPSQETQYF. In nucleotides, the CDR3 is TGTGCCAGCAGCTCCCTCCCCTCCCAAGAGACCCAGTACTTC.

The rearrangement joins TRBV18 to TRBJ1-1; a weak D match, TRBD1 (5 bases). CDR3 size: 14 residues. The V end lost 1 base, the J end lost 5 bases, and 11 bases lay between the germline ends. Germline lookup yields CDR1 KGHSH and CDR2 LQKENI. In DNA, the CDR3 is TGTGCCAGCTCACCACAGGGGAAACAGACTGAAGCTTTCTTT. The encoded protein is CASSPQGKQTEAFF.

V gene TRBV6-1 combines with J gene TRBJ1-2; 7 nucleotides match TRBD1. Germline V gives CDR1 MNHNS, CDR2 SASEGT. The V and J ends lost 3 bases and 6 bases, in that order; junction bases with no gene match: 7. This CDR3 has 14 amino acids. The CDR3 DNA reads as TGTGCCAGCAGTGAGACAGGGACGTACGATGGCTACACCTTC. It codes for CASSETGTYDGYTF.

V gene TRBV5-6 combines with J gene TRBJ2-7; 7 bases match TRBD2. V was clipped by 2 bases and J by 6 bases; unmatched bases: 5. The CDR3 is 13 amino acids. Per germline, CDR1 SGHDT and CDR2 YYEEEE. In DNA, the CDR3 is TGTGCCAGCAGCTTCGGGCGGGAGTTCGAGCAGTACTTC. Its translation: CASSFGREFEQYF. Using reference TRBV5-6 and TRBJ2-7 for the parts outside the CDR3, the full variable domain is DAGVTQSPTHLIKTRGQQVTLRCSPKSGHDTVSWYQQALGQGPQFIFQYYEEEERQRGNFPDRFSGHQFPNYSSELNVNALLLGDSALYLCASSFGREFEQYFGPGTRLTVT.

Only a few counts were recorded for this clone. This rearrangement joins TRBV11-2 to TRBJ1-2; the D is unclear. The V end lost 5 bases, the J end lost 2 bases, and 9 bases lay between the germline ends. Germline CDR1 is SGHAT and CDR2 is FQNNGV. The CDR3 is 13 amino acids. CDR3 protein: CASSQAQNYGYTF. The CDR3 DNA follows: TGTGCCAGCAGCCAGGCACAGAACTATGGCTACACCTTC.

Concerning this clone: In the same sample, other DNA sequences code for this CDR3. This chain joins TRBV18 and TRBJ2-5; 9 bases fit TRBD1. This CDR3 region has 14 residues. Per the germline V gene, CDR1 is KGHSH and CDR2 is LQKENI. After removal of 6 bases from V and 2 bases from J, the junction contained 4 bases not matched to a gene. The CDR3 DNA reads TGTGCCAGCTCTCCCGGGACAGGGCAAGAGACCCAGTACTTC. Translation: CASSPGTGQETQYF.

This clone was recorded once. The rearrangement joins TRBV4-1 to TRBJ2-1; TRBD1 matches 7 bases. The CDR3 loop spans 16 amino acids. CDR1 and CDR2 from the germline V gene are MGHRA and YSYEKL. V shed 5 bases and J 4 bases; nucleotides not matched to a gene: 11. In DNA form, the CDR3 reads TGCGCCAGCAGCTTGCATTGGACAGGAGATTACAATGAGCAGTTCTTC. Translated: CASSLHWTGDYNEQFF.

The chain employs TRBV7-9 and TRBJ2-2, with 8 positions matching TRBD1. The CDR3 extends over 13 amino acids. The V and J ends lost 4 bases and 6 bases, in that order; junction bases with no gene match: 1. Germline V gene lookup returns CDR1 SEHNR and CDR2 FQNEAQ (reference sequence). CDR3 coding DNA: TGTGCCAGCAGCTGGACAGGGTCCGGGGAGCTGTTTTTT. This translates into CASSWTGSGELFF.

This rearrangement joins TRBV7-9 to TRBJ1-6; D is possibly TRBD1 (6 bases). Germline V gene sequence: CDR1 SEHNR, CDR2 FQNEAQ (reference sequence). The CDR3 is made up of 17 amino acids. V was cut by 4 bases and J by 3 bases, with 16 bases left in between. CDR3 protein: CASSSTGSNGYNSPLHF. The CDR3 DNA is TGTGCCAGCAGCTCTACAGGGAGTAACGGCTATAATTCACCCCTCCACTTT.

The chain employs TRBV7-2 and TRBJ1-6; 8 positions agree with TRBD1. Germline trimming cut 6 bases from V and 5 bases from J; bases unmatched to any gene: 6. The CDR3 spans 15 residues. CDR1 SGHTA and CDR2 FQGNSA come from the germline V gene. The CDR3 coding sequence is TGTGCCAGCAGAAAAGCGGGACAGGATAATTCACCCCTCCACTTT. Residues: CASRKAGQDNSPLHF.

The chain has TRBV5-1 and TRBJ2-7; 9 positions agree with TRBD2. The junction had 8 bases not matched to a gene; V was cut back by 1 base and J by 6 bases. The length of the CDR3 is 15 residues. From germline, CDR1 is SGHRS and CDR2 YFSETQ. In nucleotides, the CDR3 is TGCGCCAGCAGCTTGAGGGCGGGAGGGCCGGGCGAGCAGTACTTC. This codes for CASSLRAGGPGEQYF. Full variable domain (outside the CDR3, taken from reference TRBV5-1 and TRBJ2-7): KAGVTQTPRYLIKTRGQQVTLSCSPISGHRSVSWYQQTPGQGLQFLFEYFSETQRNKGNFPGRFSGRQFSNSRSEMNVSTLELGDSALYLCASSLRAGGPGEQYFGPGTRLTVT.

The V and J genes are TRBV7-2 and TRBJ1-6; D might be TRBD1 (6 bases). The germline V gene has CDR1 SGHTA and CDR2 FQGNSA. V lost 5 bases to trimming and J lost 4 bases, with 15 bases between them. This CDR3 comprises 16 residues. For the CDR3, the DNA is TGTGCCAGCAGCCCTGGGGGCACAGGGTATAATTCACCCCTCCACTTT. Translation: CASSPGGTGYNSPLHF.

The V call is TRBV18, the J call TRBJ2-7; the match to TRBD1 covers 10 bases. Germline CDR1 KGHSH, CDR2 LQKENI. J gave up 2 bases and V 6 bases, and 7 bases lay outside the gene matches. The CDR3 sequence is 15 residues long. The CDR3 here is CASSLAGTGAYEQYF. In nucleotides, the CDR3 is TGTGCCAGCTCTCTCGCCGGGACAGGGGCCTACGAGCAGTACTTC.

This sequence joins TRBV4-1 and TRBJ2-2; 8 bases fit TRBD1. The length of the CDR3 is 19 residues. J gave up 6 bases and V 1 base, and 16 bases lay outside the gene matches. The germline V gene has CDR1 MGHRA and CDR2 YSYEKL. DNA of the CDR3: TGCGCCAGCAGCCAAGGGGTTGGCTCCTTGGACAGGGCCCCCGGGGAGCTGTTTTTT. Translating gives CASSQGVGSLDRAPGELFF.

The gene calls are TRBV18 and TRBJ1-1, with D uncertain. This CDR3 is 13 amino acids long. Germline CDR1 and CDR2: KGHSH and LQKENI. The V and J ends lost 3 bases and 4 bases respectively, with 9 bases between them. The CDR3 region is CASSPTGFTEAFF. The CDR3 coding sequence is TGTGCCAGCTCACCTACGGGGTTCACTGAAGCTTTCTTT.

This sequence joins TRBV5-1 and TRBJ2-2, with D perhaps TRBD1 (6 bases). With 3 bases removed from V and 6 bases from J, the gap between germline ends came to 18 bases. Germline CDR1 and CDR2: SGHRS and YFSETQ. This CDR3 spans 16 amino acids. CDR3 DNA: TGCGCCAGCAGCTCTGGACAGCAATCAGTAGCCGGGGAGCTGTTTTTT. As protein: CASSSGQQSVAGELFF. Together with reference TRBV5-1 and TRBJ2-2, the CDR3 gives the full variable domain: KAGVTQTPRYLIKTRGQQVTLSCSPISGHRSVSWYQQTPGQGLQFLFEYFSETQRNKGNFPGRFSGRQFSNSRSEMNVSTLELGDSALYLCASSSGQQSVAGELFFGEGSRLTVL.

This clone was seen once. V gene TRBV6-5 combines with J gene TRBJ1-4, with 11 nucleotides matching TRBD1. The CDR3 length is 15 residues. From germline, CDR1 is MNHEY and CDR2 SVGAGI. The V and J ends lost 6 bases and 0 bases, in that order; junction bases with no gene match: 0. CDR3 DNA: TGTGCCAGCAGGGGACAGGGGGCAACTAATGAAAAACTGTTTTTT. This codes for CASRGQGATNEKLFF.

This clone appeared a single time. The CDR3 DNA follows: TGTGCCAGCAGTTGGGCCTCCTACGAGCAGTACTTC. This encodes CASSWASYEQYF. The chain couples TRBV28 to TRBJ2-7; D unresolved. Trimming took 4 bases from V and 0 from J, leaving 4 bases between them. The germline gives CDR1 MDHEN, CDR2 SYDVKM. The CDR3 has 12 amino acids. The full variable domain, its missing parts supplied by reference TRBV28 and TRBJ2-7, is DVKVTQSSRYLVKRTGEKVFLECVQDMDHENMFWYRQDPGLGLRLIYFSYDVKMKEKGDIPEGYSVSREKKERFSLILESASTNQTSMYLCASSWASYEQYFGPGTRLTVT.